This T cell receptor beta chain was identified during a study of T cell changes during pregnancy in multiple sclerosis. Only in-frame clones appear in the TCRdb table, and some are missing; sequencing was by immunoSEQ multiplex PCR. The repertoire has more than 45,000 clones, 93% of them found once; the top ten carry approximately 3.8%. This CDR3 contains 18 residues. Trimming stripped 10 bases from V and 0 bases from J, with 22 bases between. Looked up from germline, CDR1 is SNHLY and CDR2 is FYNNEI. The chain employs TRBV2 and TRBJ2-6, with D perhaps TRBD1 (6 bases). The sequence was obtained from a female donor with multiple sclerosis, enrolled in a pregnancy study. The starting material was CD8+ T cells from peripheral blood mononuclear cells, obtained in the second trimester of pregnancy. The CDR3 region is CATQSRDIPSSGANVLTF. CDR3 nucleotide sequence: TGTGCCACCCAAAGTAGGGACATTCCGAGCTCTGGGGCCAACGTCCTGACTTTC. The full variable domain, its missing parts supplied by reference TRBV2 and TRBJ2-6, is EPEVTQTPSHQVTQMGQEVILRCVPISNHLYFYWYRQILGQKVEFLVSFYNNEISEKSEIFDDQFSVERPDGSNFTLKIRSTKLEDSAMYFCATQSRDIPSSGANVLTFGAGSRLTVL.